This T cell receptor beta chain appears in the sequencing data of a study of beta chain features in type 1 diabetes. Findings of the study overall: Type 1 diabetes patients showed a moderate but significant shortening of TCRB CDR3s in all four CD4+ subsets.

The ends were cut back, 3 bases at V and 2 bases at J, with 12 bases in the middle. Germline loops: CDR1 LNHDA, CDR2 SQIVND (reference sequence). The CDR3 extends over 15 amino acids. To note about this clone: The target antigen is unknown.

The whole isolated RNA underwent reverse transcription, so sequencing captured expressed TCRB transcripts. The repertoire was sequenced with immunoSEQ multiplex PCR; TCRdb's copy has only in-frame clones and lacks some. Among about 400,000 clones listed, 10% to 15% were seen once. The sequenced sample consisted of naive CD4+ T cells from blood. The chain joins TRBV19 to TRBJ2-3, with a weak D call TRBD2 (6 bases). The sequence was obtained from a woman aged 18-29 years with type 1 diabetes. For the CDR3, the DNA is TGTGCCAGTAGTATTGGGAGGAGGGTCACAGATACGCAGTATTTT. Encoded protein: CASSIGRRVTDTQYF. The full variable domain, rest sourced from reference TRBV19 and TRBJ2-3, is DGGITQSPKYLFRKEGQNVTLSCEQNLNHDAMYWYRQDPGQGLRLIYYSQIVNDFQKGDIAEGYSVSREKKESFPLTVTSAQKNPTAFYLCASSIGRRVTDTQYFGPGTRLTVL.